This T cell receptor beta chain was identified during a study of somatic mutations in cytotoxic T cells in rheumatoid arthritis. This clone was detected only once. In germline, CDR1 is SGHVS, CDR2 FNYEAQ. CDR3 length equals 16 residues. The V segment lost 1 base and the J segment 3 bases; nucleotides outside the gene matches: 4. The repertoire was sequenced with immunoSEQ multiplex PCR; TCRdb's copy has only in-frame clones and lacks some. In the table there are over 15,000 clones, over 65% of which are singletons. This sequence joins TRBV7-6 and TRBJ1-5; 9 bases map to TRBD1. The receptor's source is an adult with rheumatoid arthritis. The specimen was CD8+ T cells sorted from blood. CDR3 residues: CASSLGTGVTNQPQHF. CDR3 nucleotide sequence: TGTGCCAGCAGCTTAGGGACAGGGGTCACCAATCAGCCCCAGCATTTT.